Reported below is one T cell receptor (beta chain). The entry originates in a study of CD8+CD57+ T cells in acquired aplastic anemia. Genomic DNA, the template, was used for profiling of the TCR beta VDJ and CDR3. One entry per CDR3 protein, called by TCRdb with MiXCR from the reads. This sample has 150,000 or so distinct CDR3 sequences; about 52% occur once, and the top ten carry 10% to 15%. Deletions cut 1 base from V and 3 bases from J, with 13 bases between. This CDR3 contains 15 residues. The germline V gene has CDR1 LNHDA and CDR2 SQIVND (reference sequence). All sequencing subjects had displayed CD8+CD57+ cell expansion on flow cytometry. Diagnosis of severe acquired aplastic anemia applied to all patients. All patients were therapy-naive when blood was sampled.

The sequencing input was sorted CD4+, CD8+, or CD8+CD57+ T cells (not recorded which) from PBMCs. The chain combines TRBV19 with TRBJ2-7; D remains ambiguous. The TCR was taken from a human donor with aplastic anemia. CDR3 in DNA: TGTGCCAGTAGTATAGTTGGGTCTGGGAACTACGAGCAGTACTTC. Translated, it gives CASSIVGSGNYEQYF.